This T cell receptor (beta chain) was captured in a study of T cells in Graves' hyperthyroidism and ophthalmopathy. General study results and limits: From stable hyperthyroidism, ophthalmopathy was separated by a 13 V-J model.

Regions amplified from RNA transcripts were the TCR beta CDR3 regions. The HTBI primer set drove a first-round RT-PCR of the TCR CDR3. MiXCR, run by TCRdb on the multiplex PCR reads, gives a single entry per CDR3 protein. The data contain over 350,000 distinct CDR3 sequences, 14% to 15% of them singletons. This clonotype was observed at least ten times. The antigen is not known. Germline CDR1 is SGHRS and CDR2 is YFSETQ. CDR3 length: 14 residues. Deletions cut 0 bases from V and 7 bases from J, with 10 bases between. Patients showing uncontrolled infection, other autoimmune disease, pregnancy or lactation were ineligible. The diagnoses drew upon clinical symptoms, serum thyroxine and TRAb, thyroid ultrasound and orbital computed tomography.

The chain recombines TRBV5-1 with TRBJ1-4; D may be TRBD1 (5 bases). The specimen was blood. The sequence was obtained from a man aged 18 to 35 with Graves' ophthalmopathy. The CDR3 sequence is CASSLEGDSEKLFF. CDR3 sequence (DNA): TGCGCCAGCAGCTTGGAAGGGGATTCTGAAAAACTGTTTTTT.